This T cell receptor beta chain was obtained from a study of long-term antiretroviral therapy in people with HIV. Study observations and caveats: Pre-ART clonal expansion yielded clones that dominated the repertoire at all time points.

A minimum of one pre-ART and two post-ART PBMC samples existed for each donor. This CDR3 comprises 18 residues. V was pared by 0 bases and J by 6 bases, with 5 bases of the junction left unmatched. Germline V gene data show CDR1 as SGHKS and CDR2 as YYEKEE (reference sequence). Points on this clone: Antigen specificity is unknown.

They ran version v3.0 of the immunoSEQ assay at survey level. Sequencing efforts were directed toward about 35,000-55,000 T-cell genomes per sample. Sequencing was performed with immunoSEQ multiplex PCR; in TCRdb, only in-frame clones are kept and a portion is missing. The table includes some 20,000 clones, over 90% detected once. The receptor comes from a woman between 50 and 59 years old with HIV. The J gene is TRBJ2-2, the V gene TRBV5-5, with 16 bases lining up with TRBD2. Specimen: unsorted PBMCs, collected 4.4 years after starting antiretroviral therapy. The CDR3 nucleotides read TGTGCCAGCAGCTTGGCCGGGACTAGCGGGGGGGTCCCCGGGGAGCTGTTTTTT. Protein product: CASSLAGTSGGVPGELFF.